The subject of this entry is one T cell receptor (beta chain). MiXCR, run by TCRdb on the 5' RACE reads, gives a single entry per CDR3 protein. Altogether over 10,000 distinct CDR3 sequences are present, roughly 51% being singletons, with the ten largest covering more than 10%. This CDR3 is built from 13 residues. CDR1 SEHNR and CDR2 FQNEAQ come from the germline V gene (reference sequence). J lost 6 bases, V lost 5 bases, and 3 bases had no gene match. The sorted Tregs were CD4+CD25+CD127-/low cells. This chain links TRBV7-9 with TRBJ2-2; TRBD1 aligns across 7 bases. The sequence derives from a female donor with breast cancer. Sequencing was done on a sample of tumor-infiltrating Tregs sorted from the breast tumor. CDR3 in amino acids: CASSLTGPGELFF. DNA of the CDR3: TGTGCCAGCAGCCTGACAGGGCCCGGGGAGCTGTTTTTT.